These 13 T cell receptor beta chains originate from one sample sequenced in a study of cytotoxic CD8 clonotypes in ibrutinib-treated CLL. Sequencing used immunoSEQ multiplex PCR; TCRdb keeps in-frame clones, though not all of them. The sample lists roughly 150,000 clones, approximately 90% occurring once. The material sequenced was PBMCs, taken at disease progression, from a patient treated with ibrutinib. The receptors originated from a human donor with chronic lymphocytic leukemia.

The V call is TRBV5-1, the J call TRBJ2-3, with TRBD1 as a possible D gene (5 bases). The CDR3 has 14 amino acids. Trimming stripped 0 bases from V and 3 bases from J, with 8 bases between. The germline V gene has CDR1 SGHRS and CDR2 YFSETQ. The CDR3 nucleotides are TGCGCCAGCAGCTTGGTACCAGGGACAGATACGCAGTATTTT. Translated: CASSLVPGTDTQYF.

The chain employs TRBV5-4 and TRBJ2-5; a weak D match, TRBD2 (6 bases). Trimming took 1 base from V and 5 from J, leaving 12 bases between them. Germline CDR1 SGHNT, CDR2 YYREEE (reference sequence). The length of the CDR3 is 14 residues. In DNA form, the CDR3 reads TGTGCCAGCAGCTTGTCTGCGGGACGGGAGACCCAGTACTTC. Amino acids: CASSLSAGRETQYF. The full variable domain, completed using reference TRBV5-4 and TRBJ2-5, is ETGVTQSPTHLIKTRGQQVTLRCSSQSGHNTVSWYQQALGQGPQFIFQYYREEENGRGNFPPRFSGLQFPNYSSELNVNALELDDSALYLCASSLSAGRETQYFGPGTRLLVL.

This chain joins TRBV18 and TRBJ2-3; TRBD1 agrees at 8 bases. Trimming cost V 6 bases and J 1 base; bases outside gene matches: 3. Germline V gene sequence: CDR1 KGHSH, CDR2 LQKENI. CDR3 length: 14 amino acids. This CDR3 is CASSRQGRTDTQYF. CDR3 in DNA: TGTGCCAGCTCCCGACAGGGGCGCACAGATACGCAGTATTTT.

The chain links TRBV7-6 to TRBJ1-3, with D uncertain. Trimming took off 4 bases at V and 4 bases at J, with 14 bases between the two ends. CDR3 length: 15 amino acids. The V gene's germline CDR1 is SGHVS and CDR2 FNYEAQ. The CDR3 reads CASSSAPPGGNTIYF. CDR3 DNA: TGTGCCAGCAGCTCGGCCCCCCCAGGAGGAAACACCATATATTTT.

The V call is TRBV18, the J call TRBJ1-2, with D possibly TRBD1 on 6 matching bases. The V gene's germline CDR1 is KGHSH and CDR2 LQKENI. CDR3 length: 13 residues. V was pared by 2 bases and J by 4 bases, with 8 bases between. The CDR3 loop is CASSPLDSYGYTF. The CDR3 nucleotides read TGTGCCAGCTCACCATTGGACAGCTATGGCTACACCTTC.

This rearrangement joins TRBV5-6 to TRBJ2-3, with a possible D match to TRBD2 (7 bases). The V gene lost 4 bases and the J gene lost 6 bases, with 24 bases spanning the gap. The germline CDR1 and CDR2 sequences are SGHDT and YYEEEE. The CDR3 contains 17 residues. The CDR3 is CASSLEGEGLNGDTQYF. The CDR3 bases are TGTGCCAGCAGCCTAGAGGGGGAGGGCCTTAATGGGGATACGCAGTATTTT.

The CDR3 nucleotides read TGTGCCAGCAGTTACTCGATGAGAGGAGGGTACATTCAGTACTTC. Amino acids: CASSYSMRGGYIQYF. The rearrangement uses TRBV6-5 and TRBJ2-4, with D tentatively TRBD2 (6 bases). Germline CDR1 reads MNHEY; CDR2 reads SVGAGI. The V and J ends lost 0 bases and 8 bases respectively, with 14 bases between them. The CDR3 runs to 15 residues.

A single count supports this clone. The V call is TRBV11-2, the J call TRBJ1-2; maybe TRBD1 (5 bases). V lost 5 bases and J 1 base, leaving 8 bases between the germline ends. Germline-derived CDR1 and CDR2 are SGHAT and FQNNGV. CDR3 length equals 13 residues. The CDR3 loop reads CASSPDSNYGYTF. The CDR3 nucleotides are TGTGCCAGCAGCCCCGACAGTAACTATGGCTACACCTTC.

The chain carries TRBV5-1 and TRBJ2-2; 7 nucleotides match TRBD1. The CDR3 extends over 18 amino acids. V trimming: 4 bases; J trimming: 0 bases; junction bases outside the gene matches: 12. Germline CDR1 reads SGHRS; CDR2 reads YFSETQ. The CDR3 spells CASSRKSDRRSNTGELFF. CDR3 DNA: TGCGCCAGCAGCCGTAAATCGGACAGGAGGTCGAACACCGGGGAGCTGTTTTTT.

In its sample, this clone was seen once. V is TRBV28 and J is TRBJ1-1; the match to TRBD1 covers 8 bases. This CDR3 is built from 15 residues. V gave up 8 bases and J gave up 7 bases; unmatched junction bases: 15. In germline, CDR1 is MDHEN, CDR2 SYDVKM. DNA for the CDR3: TGTGCCAGCGAATCACCGGACAGGGAGTATGATGAAGCTTTCTTT. Translation: CASESPDREYDEAFF.

This clone occurred once. Here the CDR3 DNA reads TGTGCCAGCAGTGAATGGGACAGAACTAATCAGCCCCAGCATTTT. This sequence encodes CASSEWDRTNQPQHF. V gene TRBV6-1 combines with J gene TRBJ1-5; 7 bases line up with TRBD1. CDR3 length: 15 residues. V trimming: 2 bases; J trimming: 4 bases; junction bases outside the gene matches: 5. The germline V gene encodes CDR1 MNHNS and CDR2 SASEGT.

The gene calls are TRBV5-1 and TRBJ1-4; possibly TRBD1 for D (5 bases). The CDR3 runs 15 residues. Germline CDR1 is SGHRS and CDR2 is YFSETQ. Trimming pared 3 bases from V and 3 bases from J, leaving 12 bases between. This chain's CDR3 is CASSYQGQPNEKLFF. Here the CDR3 DNA reads TGCGCCAGCAGCTACCAGGGCCAACCTAATGAAAAACTGTTTTTT.

The rearrangement joins TRBV2 to TRBJ2-7; D is uncertain. This CDR3 comprises 12 residues. The V gene's germline CDR1 is SNHLY and CDR2 FYNNEI. V lost 2 bases to trimming and J lost 2 bases, with 4 bases between them. The CDR3 spells CASSESPYEQYF. The CDR3 nucleotides are TGTGCCAGCAGTGAAAGTCCCTACGAGCAGTACTTC.